This entry lists 32 T cell receptor beta chains sequenced from one sample in a study of post-analysis software for immune sequencing data (dated by TCRdb to between 2014 and 2017). These receptors have no known antigen. The library was prepared using PCR. These reads were obtained on an Illumina HiSeq 2500. To reduce PCR and sequencing biases, unique molecular identifiers were incorporated into the TCR beta cDNA libraries. Using fastp at Q25 and MiXCR, TCRdb reprocessed the public reads and kept productive beta chains. Merged by CDR3 protein, the rows form single entries marked with the most common genes and DNA. The sample profile shows some 690,000 distinct CDR3 sequences; 30% of them were found once. The top ten clones comprise roughly 0.57% of the sample. Summary of the overall study and its limitations: Patients showed significantly higher frequencies than controls for about 5 TRBV segments, among them TRBV5-6, TRBV5-1 and TRBV20-1.

Input material: blood. Receptors were obtained from a girl aged 10 to 17 with multiple sclerosis.

The J gene is TRBJ2-5, the V gene TRBV7-6, with D possibly being TRBD1 or TRBD2 (5 bases each). The CDR3 has 16 amino acids. Trimming cost V 1 base and J 5 bases, with 17 bases left between them. From germline, CDR1 is SGHVS and CDR2 FNYEAQ. CDR3 nucleotides: TGTGCCAGCAGCTTAGTCGGGACGGGAACGTTGGAGACCCAGTACTTC. As protein: CASSLVGTGTLETQYF.

The chain combines TRBV5-1 with TRBJ1-1; no firm D call. Trimming took 0 bases from V and 1 from J, leaving 10 bases between them. The CDR3 is 15 residues long. CDR1 SGHRS and CDR2 YFSETQ come from the germline V gene. The CDR3 DNA reads TGCGCCAGCAGCTTGGACCTCGCGGGGAACACTGAAGCTTTCTTT. This codes for CASSLDLAGNTEAFF. The whole variable domain, filled in from reference TRBV5-1 and TRBJ1-1, reads KAGVTQTPRYLIKTRGQQVTLSCSPISGHRSVSWYQQTPGQGLQFLFEYFSETQRNKGNFPGRFSGRQFSNSRSEMNVSTLELGDSALYLCASSLDLAGNTEAFFGQGTRLTVV.

This clonotype appeared a few times. This rearrangement joins TRBV5-5 to TRBJ2-1; the D gene is possibly TRBD1 (6 bases). Germline values: CDR1 SGHKS, CDR2 YYEKEE (reference sequence). Trimming shortened V by 8 bases and J by 7 bases, and 13 bases separated the two germline ends. The CDR3 totals 12 residues. In DNA form, the CDR3 reads TGTGCCAGTGGGGGCCTGGGGAATGAGCAGTTCTTC. It translates to CASGGLGNEQFF. Together with reference TRBV5-5 and TRBJ2-1, the CDR3 gives the full variable domain: DAGVTQSPTHLIKTRGQQVTLRCSPISGHKSVSWYQQVLGQGPQFIFQYYEKEERGRGNFPDRFSARQFPNYSSELNVNALLLGDSALYLCASGGLGNEQFFGPGTRLTVL.

The chain couples TRBV20-1 to TRBJ1-5; weak D call: TRBD1 (5 bases). Between the trimmed V and J ends, which lost 0 bases and 7 bases, there was a span of 13 bases. This CDR3 is 14 amino acids long. The V gene's germline CDR1 is DFQATT and CDR2 SNEGSKA (reference sequence). In DNA form, the CDR3 reads TGCAGTGCTAGAGATCGAAGGGGCGGACAGCCCCAGCATTTT. This translates into CSARDRRGGQPQHF.

This clonotype was observed a handful of times. V is TRBV20-1 and J is TRBJ2-3; 10 nucleotides match TRBD2. V shed 3 bases and J 6 bases; nucleotides not matched to a gene: 9. This CDR3 has 15 residues. Germline loops: CDR1 DFQATT, CDR2 SNEGSKA (reference sequence). CDR3 protein: CSASIAGGASDTQYF. The DNA of the CDR3 is TGCAGTGCTAGTATAGCGGGAGGAGCATCGGATACGCAGTATTTT.

About this clonotype: A much bigger clone sits one base away, suggesting this may be a read error. The J gene is TRBJ2-1, the V gene TRBV20-1; D remains unclear. CDR3 length equals 14 residues. The germline CDR1 and CDR2 sequences are DFQATT and SNEGSKA (reference sequence). This chain's CDR3 is CSKPGARFTNEQFF. As DNA, the CDR3 is TGCAGCAAGCCTGGAGCGAGATTTACTAATGAGCAGTTCTTC.

This clonotype was detected only once. V and J are TRBV12-3 or TRBV12-4 and TRBJ1-4; TRBD1 is a possible D gene (6 bases). Trimming shortened V by 3 bases and J by 7 bases, and 15 bases separated the two germline ends. This CDR3 region has 15 residues. In DNA, the CDR3 is TGTGCCAGCAGTTTCACTCAGGGGAGCATTGAAAAACTGTTTTTT. Translating it yields CASSFTQGSIEKLFF.

In this sample, this clonotype turned up a few times. The chain employs TRBV5-1 and TRBJ1-6; the D gene is possibly TRBD1 (5 bases). Germline CDR1 SGHRS, CDR2 YFSETQ. The CDR3 spans 14 residues. V was clipped by 5 bases and J by 7 bases, with 13 bases between them. In DNA, the CDR3 is TGCGCCAGCAGGGTAGGGACGGACAATTCACCCCTCCACTTT. Protein product: CASRVGTDNSPLHF.

The chain joins TRBV6-5 to TRBJ1-5, with D possibly being TRBD1 (5 bases). Germline V gene lookup returns CDR1 MNHEY and CDR2 SVGAGI. The CDR3 runs 13 residues. Trimming left V 2 bases short and J 3 bases short, with 5 bases between. CDR3 sequence: CASSYGTNQPQHF. In nucleotides, the CDR3 is TGTGCCAGCAGTTACGGGACCAATCAGCCCCAGCATTTT.

The chain carries TRBV18 and TRBJ2-6; 10 positions agree with TRBD1. CDR1 is KGHSH, CDR2 LQKENI, per germline. This CDR3 region has 18 residues. Trimming at V came to 5 bases and at J to 2 bases, leaving 9 bases not matched to a gene. CDR3 sequence reads: CASSTGQGDITGANVLTF. As DNA, the CDR3 is TGTGCCAGCTCAACTGGACAGGGGGATATAACTGGGGCCAACGTCCTGACTTTC.

This rearrangement joins TRBV7-8 to TRBJ1-2; TRBD1 is a possible D gene (5 bases). Between the trimmed V and J ends, which lost 3 bases and 0 bases, there was a span of 11 bases. Per germline, CDR1 SGHVS and CDR2 FQNEAQ. The CDR3 runs to 15 residues. The CDR3 here is CASSLRGSANYGYTF. The DNA for the CDR3 is TGTGCCAGCAGCTTGCGGGGGTCGGCTAACTATGGCTACACCTTC.

CDR3 nucleotide sequence: TGCAGTGCTAGAGATACTAGCGGGAGGGCCAATGTATACGAGCAGTACTTC. Amino acid sequence: CSARDTSGRANVYEQYF. The chain combines TRBV20-1 with TRBJ2-7; 13 bases align to TRBD2. The germline CDR1 and CDR2 sequences are DFQATT and SNEGSKA (reference sequence). V was pared by 0 bases and J by 4 bases, with 9 bases of the junction left unmatched. The CDR3 is made up of 17 amino acids.

Only a few counts were recorded for this clonotype. The chain joins TRBV28 to TRBJ1-5, with D possibly TRBD1 on 5 matching bases. The V end lost 2 bases, the J end lost 3 bases, and 11 bases lay between the germline ends. The CDR3 runs to 15 residues. The germline V gene has CDR1 MDHEN and CDR2 SYDVKM. DNA for the CDR3: TGTGCCAGCAGTTTACGACAGAGCTCCAATCAGCCCCAGCATTTT. Translated, it gives CASSLRQSSNQPQHF.

The chain couples TRBV6-5 to TRBJ1-1; a possible D gene is TRBD1 (6 bases). Germline V CDR1 and CDR2: MNHEY, SVGAGI. The CDR3 covers 12 residues. Deletions cut 6 bases from V and 11 bases from J, with 16 bases between. In DNA, the CDR3 is TGTGCCAGCAGCCCGCGGAGGGGGTCGGCTTTCTTT. Translating it yields CASSPRRGSAFF.

The V call is TRBV27, the J call TRBJ2-3, with D possibly being TRBD2 (7 bases). Germline CDR1 MNHEY, CDR2 SMNVEV (reference sequence). This CDR3 region has 20 residues. The ends were cut back, 6 bases at V and 0 bases at J, with 28 bases in the middle. CDR3 bases: TGTGCCAGCAGCGACCGTTCGAGGGGGGGAGGACAAAGAAGCACAGATACGCAGTATTTT. This codes for CASSDRSRGGGQRSTDTQYF.

The V gene is TRBV28, the J gene TRBJ2-2; D may match TRBD1 or TRBD2 (5 bases each). The CDR3 runs 15 residues. V lost 8 bases and J 0 bases, leaving 13 bases between the germline ends. Germline-derived CDR1 and CDR2 are MDHEN and SYDVKM. The CDR3, as DNA: TGTGCCAGCGGCCAGGGACGAGCGAACACCGGGGAGCTGTTTTTT. The encoded protein is CASGQGRANTGELFF.

This clonotype was seen many times. The chain is built from TRBV5-1 and TRBJ2-1; 12 bases map to TRBD2. Looked up from germline, CDR1 is SGHRS and CDR2 is YFSETQ. The V gene end was trimmed by 4 bases and the J gene end by 4 bases; junction bases not matched to a gene: 3. The CDR3 contains 15 residues. CDR3 loop: CASSDGTSGYNEQFF. The CDR3 coding sequence is TGCGCCAGCAGCGACGGGACTAGCGGGTACAATGAGCAGTTCTTC.

This chain joins TRBV5-6 and TRBJ2-3; D is ambiguous. V lost 3 bases and J lost 5, with 4 bases in between. Per the germline V gene, CDR1 is SGHDT and CDR2 is YYEEEE. The CDR3 runs 11 residues. CDR3 amino acids: CASSWEDTQYF. The CDR3 DNA is TGTGCCAGCAGCTGGGAAGATACGCAGTATTTT.

This clonotype has ten or more counts. The V call is TRBV5-1, the J call TRBJ1-2; TRBD1 might be the D (5 bases). Trimming removed 1 base from V and 4 bases from J, with 11 bases in between. The CDR3 has 14 amino acids. Germline V gene lookup returns CDR1 SGHRS and CDR2 YFSETQ. The chain's CDR3 is CASSLMDTSYGYTF. The CDR3 DNA follows: TGCGCCAGCAGCTTGATGGACACCTCCTATGGCTACACCTTC.

This clonotype was counted a few times. Germline and junction disagree at one end, which may indicate a read error. The chain uses TRBV7-8 and TRBJ2-1; TRBD1 is a possible D gene (6 bases). The V gene's germline CDR1 is SGHVS and CDR2 FQNEAQ. The CDR3 sequence is 14 residues long. CDR3 protein: CAGSRALQGEEQFF. The CDR3 DNA reads as TGTGCCGGCAGCCGGGCCCTACAGGGCGAGGAGCAGTTCTTC. Full variable domain (rest looked up from reference TRBV7-8 and TRBJ2-1): GAGVSQSPRYKVAKRGQDVALRCDPISGHVSLFWYQQALGQGPEFLTYFQNEAQLDKSGLPSDRFFAERPEGSVSTLKIQRTQQEDSAVYLCAGSRALQGEEQFFGPGTRLTVL.

This clonotype was recorded only once. Since a much larger clone is just one base distant, this may be a read error. The chain carries TRBV29-1 and TRBJ2-1; 10 nucleotides align to TRBD1. The germline V gene has CDR1 SQVTM and CDR2 ANQGSEA. The CDR3 consists of 15 residues. The CDR3 sequence is CGVQLGTGAYNEQFF. The DNA for the CDR3 is TGCGGCGTTCAACTAGGGACAGGGGCTTACAATGAGCAGTTCTTC.

There are a few counts of this clonotype. The chain combines TRBV7-2 with TRBJ1-2; TRBD1 matches at 7 bases. The germline V gene has CDR1 SGHTA and CDR2 FQGNSA. The trim removed 5 bases at V and 5 bases at J, leaving 5 bases unmatched. This CDR3 has 13 residues. The CDR3 loop reads CASSQGQRYGYTF. The CDR3 DNA follows: TGTGCCAGCAGCCAGGGACAGCGTTATGGCTACACCTTC.

The chain combines TRBV25-1 with TRBJ2-7, with D maybe TRBD1 (5 bases). Looked up from germline, CDR1 is MGHDK and CDR2 is SYGVNS. The length of the CDR3 is 15 residues. V was cut by 2 bases and J by 4 bases, with 15 bases left in between. The CDR3 DNA follows: TGTGCCAGCAGTGAACAGGGCGGTCGGTGGTACGAGCAGTACTTC. It yields the protein CASSEQGGRWYEQYF.

The chain carries TRBV11-2 and TRBJ2-7; 12 nucleotides match TRBD2. The trim removed 1 base at V and 1 base at J, leaving 5 bases unmatched. This CDR3 is built from 17 residues. Germline values: CDR1 SGHAT, CDR2 FQNNGV. The CDR3 loop is CASSLANTSGRSYEQYF. CDR3 coding DNA: TGTGCCAGCAGCTTAGCTAATACTAGCGGGAGGTCCTACGAGCAGTACTTC.

The sample holds a few counts of this clonotype. The J gene is TRBJ2-7, the V gene TRBV27, with D uncertain. V was cut by 3 bases and J by 3 bases, with 9 bases left in between. The CDR3 is made up of 13 amino acids. The V gene's germline CDR1 is MNHEY and CDR2 SMNVEV (reference sequence). This CDR3 is CASSFAQNYEQYF. The CDR3 DNA sequence: TGTGCCAGCAGTTTCGCACAGAACTACGAGCAGTACTTC.

About this clonotype: One junction end does not reproduce the germline sequence, and a read error may be involved. CDR3 DNA: TGTACCAGCAGCTTTGAAGGGACCCACAATGAGCAGTTCTTC. Translated, it gives CTSSFEGTHNEQFF. This chain connects TRBV7-8 to TRBJ2-1; D possibly uses TRBD1 or TRBD2 (5 bases each). CDR1 and CDR2 from the germline V gene are SGHVS and FQNEAQ. The CDR3 has 14 amino acids. Drawing the rest from reference TRBV7-8 and TRBJ2-1, the complete variable domain is GAGVSQSPRYKVAKRGQDVALRCDPISGHVSLFWYQQALGQGPEFLTYFQNEAQLDKSGLPSDRFFAERPEGSVSTLKIQRTQQEDSAVYLCTSSFEGTHNEQFFGPGTRLTVL.

This clonotype turned up a few times. As DNA, the CDR3 is TGCGCCAGCAGCCAAATGGGGGGCGAAAAACTGTTTTTT. The encoded protein is CASSQMGGEKLFF. The chain links TRBV4-1 to TRBJ1-4; perhaps TRBD1 as D (6 bases). V lost 2 bases, J lost 8 bases, and 9 bases lay in between. This CDR3 spans 13 amino acids. Germline CDR1 MGHRA, CDR2 YSYEKL.

The sample holds many counts of this clonotype. The chain employs TRBV12-3 or TRBV12-4 and TRBJ2-6, with a possible D match to TRBD1 (6 bases). CDR3 length: 15 amino acids. Trimming left V 3 bases short and J 3 bases short, with 9 bases between. CDR3 region: CASSFAGVGANVLTF. For the CDR3, the DNA is TGTGCCAGCAGTTTCGCAGGGGTTGGGGCCAACGTCCTGACTTTC.

V and J are TRBV28 and TRBJ2-1; 9 bases line up with TRBD2. Germline CDR1 reads MDHEN; CDR2 reads SYDVKM. The V and J ends lost 2 bases and 9 bases, in that order; junction bases with no gene match: 8. The CDR3 covers 15 residues. The CDR3, as DNA: TGTGCCAGCAGTTTACTAGCGGGACCTTTACTTGAGCAGTTCTTC. Protein: CASSLLAGPLLEQFF.

This clonotype turned up a few times. This chain joins TRBV12-3 or TRBV12-4 and TRBJ1-4; TRBD1 matches 9 bases. The junction had 2 bases not matched to a gene; V was cut back by 6 bases and J by 6 bases. The CDR3 has 13 amino acids. This chain's CDR3 is CASSRTGDEKLFF. The DNA of the CDR3 is TGTGCCAGCAGCCGGACAGGGGATGAAAAACTGTTTTTT.

CDR3 in amino acids: CSARTQGASTWGLPNYGYTF. CDR3 nucleotides: TGCAGTGCTAGGACACAGGGGGCTTCCACCTGGGGGCTTCCTAACTATGGCTACACCTTC. The V and J genes are TRBV20-1 and TRBJ1-2; 9 positions match TRBD1. The CDR3 consists of 20 residues. The V segment lost 3 bases and the J segment 0 bases; nucleotides outside the gene matches: 20. Germline V gives CDR1 DFQATT, CDR2 SNEGSKA (reference sequence).

V usage is TRBV7-2 and J usage is TRBJ2-7, with D unresolved. The end of the DNA fits TRBJ2-5 better, so the J call may be wrong. CDR3 length: 12 amino acids. Germline V gene data show CDR1 as SGHTA and CDR2 as FQGNSA. For the CDR3, the DNA is TGTGCCTCGGGCACTTGGCGAGAGACCCAGTACTTC. This codes for CASGTWRETQYF.